This is a list of T cell receptor beta chains from one sample in a study of T cell changes during pregnancy in multiple sclerosis. TCRdb's copy holds only in-frame clones and misses some; the assay was immunoSEQ multiplex PCR. The table lists about 50,000 clones, approximately 91% of them singletons. Here the sequenced sample was CD4+ T cells from peripheral blood mononuclear cells, taken in the second trimester of pregnancy. These receptors were collected from a female donor with multiple sclerosis, enrolled in a pregnancy study. The CDR3 runs from the conserved cysteine through the conserved F or W. The order of the fields is CDR3 length, J gene, V gene, clone size, D gene, CDR3 DNA, CDR3 protein. A D gene is named only where the DNA matches it firmly. Where a row states a size, it is once, few, many or the class of an expanded clone; other rows omit it.

cdr3_length: 17
j_call: TRBJ1-2
v_call: TRBV30
clone_size: -
d_call: -
cdr3_nt: TGTGCCTGGAGTGTAGAGATTCGGGGCAGGGGCGCGGATGGCTACACCTTC
cdr3_aa: CAWSVEIRGRGADGYTF

cdr3_length: 13
j_call: TRBJ2-5
v_call: TRBV19
clone_size: -
d_call: -
cdr3_nt: TGTGCCAGTAGTCGGAGGCTACAAGAGACCCAGTACTTC
cdr3_aa: CASSRRLQETQYF

cdr3_length: 16
j_call: TRBJ2-7
v_call: TRBV27
clone_size: -
d_call: TRBD2
cdr3_nt: TGTGCCAGCAGTTCACTAGCGGGGTTTAATTCCTACGAGCAGTACTTC
cdr3_aa: CASSSLAGFNSYEQYF

cdr3_length: 16
j_call: TRBJ1-1
v_call: TRBV9
clone_size: -
d_call: TRBD1
cdr3_nt: TGTGCCAGCAGCACCGCCGCCGGGACAGGGAGTTTGGGGGCTTTCTTT
cdr3_aa: CASSTAAGTGSLGAFF

cdr3_length: 14
j_call: TRBJ2-7
v_call: TRBV10-3
clone_size: -
d_call: TRBD1
cdr3_nt: TGTGCCATCAGGCAGGGGGAAGACTCCTACGAGCAGTACTTC
cdr3_aa: CAIRQGEDSYEQYF

cdr3_length: 13
j_call: TRBJ1-5
v_call: TRBV19
clone_size: -
d_call: TRBD1
cdr3_nt: TGTGCCAGTAGTGCCGACAGGGCTCAGCCCCAGCATTTT
cdr3_aa: CASSADRAQPQHF

cdr3_length: 12
j_call: TRBJ2-4
v_call: TRBV6-6
clone_size: -
d_call: -
cdr3_nt: TGTGCCAGCAGTTACTCGAGGGACATTCAGTACTTC
cdr3_aa: CASSYSRDIQYF

cdr3_length: 16
j_call: TRBJ1-6
v_call: TRBV10-3
clone_size: -
d_call: -
cdr3_nt: TGTGCCATCAGTGAGAGTAGAGGACAGCATAATTCACCCCTCCACTTT
cdr3_aa: CAISESRGQHNSPLHF

cdr3_length: 15
j_call: TRBJ2-3
v_call: TRBV6-6
clone_size: -
d_call: -
cdr3_nt: TGTGCCATATCAAGGGGGGGGATTAGCACAGATACGCAGTATTTT
cdr3_aa: CAISRGGISTDTQYF

cdr3_length: 15
j_call: TRBJ1-4
v_call: TRBV2
clone_size: -
d_call: -
cdr3_nt: TGTGCCAGCAGTGAAGATGACAGGCGGAATGAAAAACTGTTTTTT
cdr3_aa: CASSEDDRRNEKLFF

cdr3_length: 14
j_call: TRBJ1-4
v_call: TRBV18
clone_size: -
d_call: -
cdr3_nt: TGTGCCAGCTCACCACCGGGACAAGGCGAAAAACTGTTTTTT
cdr3_aa: CASSPPGQGEKLFF

cdr3_length: 14
j_call: TRBJ2-1
v_call: TRBV25-1
clone_size: -
d_call: -
cdr3_nt: TGTGCCAGCAGTGAATCGGGGAGAGACAATGAGCAGTTCTTC
cdr3_aa: CASSESGRDNEQFF

cdr3_length: 15
j_call: TRBJ2-5
v_call: TRBV19
clone_size: -
d_call: TRBD1
cdr3_nt: TGTGCCAGTAGCAATCTGACAGGGCGCCAAGAGACCCAGTACTTC
cdr3_aa: CASSNLTGRQETQYF

cdr3_length: 12
j_call: TRBJ2-7
v_call: TRBV7-2
clone_size: -
d_call: -
cdr3_nt: TGTGCCAGCAGCACAAACCGTTACGAGCAGTACTTC
cdr3_aa: CASSTNRYEQYF

cdr3_length: 16
j_call: TRBJ2-5
v_call: TRBV19
clone_size: -
d_call: -
cdr3_nt: TGTGCCAGTAGTATAGATCTTGCTACAGGACAAGAGACCCAGTACTTC
cdr3_aa: CASSIDLATGQETQYF

cdr3_length: 15
j_call: TRBJ1-2
v_call: TRBV5-6
clone_size: -
d_call: -
cdr3_nt: TGTGCCAGCAGCTTGGTCCAGGGCTATAACTATGGCTACACCTTC
cdr3_aa: CASSLVQGYNYGYTF

cdr3_length: 16
j_call: TRBJ1-2
v_call: TRBV11-2
clone_size: -
d_call: -
cdr3_nt: TGTGCCAGCAGCTCCCTCTCCCCAATCGTGGAGGGGGGCTACACCTTC
cdr3_aa: CASSSLSPIVEGGYTF

cdr3_length: 14
j_call: TRBJ2-4
v_call: TRBV18
clone_size: -
d_call: -
cdr3_nt: TGTGCCAGCTCAACGCGGCCGGTGGCGGACATTCAGTACTTC
cdr3_aa: CASSTRPVADIQYF

cdr3_length: 15
j_call: TRBJ2-2
v_call: TRBV9
clone_size: once
d_call: TRBD1
cdr3_nt: TGTGCCAGCAGTATACAGGGGGTGCAAACCGGGGAGCTGTTTTTT
cdr3_aa: CASSIQGVQTGELFF

cdr3_length: 12
j_call: TRBJ2-7
v_call: TRBV29-1
clone_size: -
d_call: TRBD1
cdr3_nt: TGCAGCGTTGAAGGACAGGGCCACGAGCAGTACTTC
cdr3_aa: CSVEGQGHEQYF

cdr3_length: 15
j_call: TRBJ2-7
v_call: TRBV5-4
clone_size: -
d_call: TRBD1
cdr3_nt: TGTGCCAGCAGCTGGGGGACAGGGAGCTCCTACGAGCAGTACTTC
cdr3_aa: CASSWGTGSSYEQYF

cdr3_length: 12
j_call: TRBJ2-7
v_call: TRBV5-1
clone_size: -
d_call: -
cdr3_nt: TGCGCCAGCAGCTTGTCTTCCTACGAGCAGTACTTC
cdr3_aa: CASSLSSYEQYF

cdr3_length: 11
j_call: TRBJ1-1
v_call: TRBV11-3
clone_size: -
d_call: -
cdr3_nt: TGTGCCAGCAGCTCTGACAGTGAAGCTTTCTTT
cdr3_aa: CASSSDSEAFF

cdr3_length: 17
j_call: TRBJ1-1
v_call: TRBV7-9
clone_size: -
d_call: -
cdr3_nt: TGTGCCAGCAGCTTAGGGGGGCGAAGGAGCGTTAACACTGAAGCTTTCTTT
cdr3_aa: CASSLGGRRSVNTEAFF

cdr3_length: 14
j_call: TRBJ1-3
v_call: TRBV2
clone_size: -
d_call: TRBD1
cdr3_nt: TGTGCCAGTACCCGGACAGGCTCTGGAAACACCATATATTTT
cdr3_aa: CASTRTGSGNTIYF

cdr3_length: 19
j_call: TRBJ2-7
v_call: TRBV4-1
clone_size: -
d_call: TRBD2
cdr3_nt: TGCGCCAGCAGCCAATTAGCGGGAGGGCCCTCGTATAGCTCCTACGAGCAGTACTTC
cdr3_aa: CASSQLAGGPSYSSYEQYF